These 30 T cell receptor beta chains came from one sample sequenced in a study of blood T cells in healthy people across ages. Then a second PCR, running roughly 7 to 11 cycles, was carried out with a sample-barcoded 5' primer and a J-beta primer mix. TCRdb re-called the 5' RACE reads through MiXCR, storing one row per CDR3 protein. The repertoire holds some 920,000 distinct CDR3 sequences, about 53% seen once, with 20% to 25% in the top ten. Sequencing used blood. The receptors shown here come from a woman aged 55-75 years in good health.

This clonotype was detected only a few times. The gene calls are TRBV7-2 and TRBJ2-7, with D perhaps TRBD1 or TRBD2 (5 bases each). Germline loops: CDR1 SGHTA, CDR2 FQGNSA. V gave up 1 base and J gave up 1 base, with 11 bases separating them. This CDR3 is built from 15 residues. CDR3 coding DNA: TGTGCCAGCAGCTTAGTGGGGGATATATCCTACGAGCAGTACTTC. This codes for CASSLVGDISYEQYF.

Note on this clonotype: One junction end disagrees with the germline gene, perhaps due to a read error. The CDR3, as DNA: TGTGCCAGCAGTTTAATGCAGGGGTATGGCTGCACCTTC. Protein product: CASSLMQGYGCTF. The J gene is TRBJ1-2, the V gene TRBV27; possible D gene TRBD1, 6 bases. Germline V gene lookup returns CDR1 MNHEY and CDR2 SMNVEV (reference sequence). The CDR3 length is 13 residues.

V and J are TRBV20-1 and TRBJ1-5; tentative D call: TRBD1 (5 bases). Germline CDR1 is DFQATT and CDR2 is SNEGSKA (reference sequence). With 1 base removed from V and 2 bases from J, the gap between germline ends came to 15 bases. The CDR3 covers 16 residues. CDR3 nucleotide sequence: TGCAGTGCTAGAGTCCTGCAGGGCGTGGGCAATCAGCCCCAGCATTTT. Translation gives CSARVLQGVGNQPQHF.

V gene TRBV28 combines with J gene TRBJ1-4; 7 bases fit TRBD1. This CDR3 contains 14 residues. The J segment lost 6 bases and the V segment lost 6 bases, leaving 7 bases of the junction unmatched. Germline V gives CDR1 MDHEN, CDR2 SYDVKM. Here the CDR3 reads CASSLGGGDEKLFF. CDR3 DNA: TGTGCCAGCAGCTTAGGGGGCGGTGATGAAAAACTGTTTTTT.

The chain has TRBV2 and TRBJ1-1, with D tentatively TRBD1 (6 bases). The V gene lost 7 bases and the J gene lost 7 bases, with 19 bases spanning the gap. CDR1 and CDR2 (germline): SNHLY, FYNNEI. This CDR3 comprises 14 residues. The CDR3 loop reads CASTRQEGGLEAFF. The CDR3, as DNA: TGTGCCAGCACCCGACAGGAGGGGGGACTTGAAGCTTTCTTT.

J is TRBJ1-6 and V is TRBV7-2; D is undetermined. The V gene's germline CDR1 is SGHTA and CDR2 FQGNSA. V lost 0 bases and J lost 10, with 16 bases in between. The CDR3 is 16 amino acids. The CDR3 region has the DNA TGTGCCAGCAGCTTAGCAAGTCGGGGAGATGGATCACCCCTCCACTTT. As protein: CASSLASRGDGSPLHF.

The chain links TRBV4-1 to TRBJ2-7; D may be TRBD1 or TRBD2 (5 bases each). The J call may be incorrect, as the DNA end agrees better with TRBJ2-5. Germline CDR1 and CDR2: MGHRA and YSYEKL. This CDR3 has 15 residues. CDR3 protein: CASSPGTVNQETQYF. The CDR3 DNA follows: TGCGCCAGCAGCCCCGGGACGGTAAATCAAGAGACCCAGTACTTC.

The rearrangement joins TRBV5-1 to TRBJ2-1; TRBD1 or TRBD2 may be the D gene (5 bases each). Germline V gene data show CDR1 as SGHRS and CDR2 as YFSETQ. This CDR3 is 17 amino acids long. V lost 4 bases to trimming and J lost 7 bases, with 24 bases between them. Written as DNA, the CDR3 is TGCGCCAGCAGCCAGCTTTGGGGGAGCTTCCTTAGGAATGAGCAGTTCTTC. Protein product: CASSQLWGSFLRNEQFF.

V usage is TRBV7-6 and J usage is TRBJ2-7; D ambiguous. The CDR3 loop spans 13 amino acids. V was shortened by 1 base and J by 5 bases, with 9 bases between the two germline ends. Germline CDR1 SGHVS, CDR2 FNYEAQ. The CDR3 coding sequence is TGTGCCAGCAGCTTAGACGGAAATCACGAGCAGTACTTC. Translation gives CASSLDGNHEQYF.

The gene calls are TRBV9 and TRBJ2-5; D is ambiguous. Germline V CDR1 and CDR2: SGDLS, YYNGEE. Deletions cut 0 bases from V and 11 bases from J, with 17 bases between. There are 14 residues in the CDR3. CDR3 in amino acids: CASSVDVISYEQYF. The DNA of the CDR3 is TGTGCCAGCAGCGTAGATGTGATCTCCTATGAGCAGTACTTC.

V gene TRBV5-1 combines with J gene TRBJ2-1, with 10 positions matching TRBD2. The CDR3 extends over 18 amino acids. J was trimmed by 6 bases and V by 4 bases; bases with no gene match: 16. Looked up from germline, CDR1 is SGHRS and CDR2 is YFSETQ. For the CDR3, the DNA is TGCGCCAGCAGCCGTCGGACTAGCGGTTACGGCGGGAGCAATGAGCAGTTCTTC. This encodes CASSRRTSGYGGSNEQFF.

This clonotype was counted only a few times. The chain carries TRBV4-3 and TRBJ2-3, with D maybe TRBD2 (6 bases). Germline V gene lookup returns CDR1 LGHNA and CDR2 YSLEER. Trimming removed 4 bases at V and 2 bases at J, with 16 bases between. The CDR3 is 16 amino acids. The CDR3 region has the DNA TGCGCCAGCAGCCCCGCGCTGGCTAGCGCCACAGATACGCAGTATTTT. Amino acids: CASSPALASATDTQYF.

This clonotype was detected only once. This chain connects TRBV5-6 to TRBJ2-7, with D perhaps matching TRBD1 (6 bases). Trimming took 1 base from V and 0 from J, leaving 14 bases between them. The CDR3 loop spans 16 amino acids. The V gene's germline CDR1 is SGHDT and CDR2 YYEEEE. Written as DNA, the CDR3 is TGTGCCAGCAGCTTGAACAGGGTGCCCTTCTCCTACGAGCAGTACTTC. The encoded protein is CASSLNRVPFSYEQYF.

This clonotype was counted only a few times. J is TRBJ2-3 and V is TRBV29-1; TRBD2 aligns across 14 bases. This CDR3 has 18 residues. The germline V gene has CDR1 SQVTM and CDR2 ANQGSEA. Unmatched junction bases numbered 11, after V lost 5 bases and J lost 1 base. In DNA form, the CDR3 reads TGCAGCGTTTCAACCGGGACTAGCGGGAGCATACGCACAGATACGCAGTATTTT. It specifies CSVSTGTSGSIRTDTQYF.

This sequence joins TRBV27 and TRBJ2-3; TRBD2 might be the D (5 bases). V was cut by 5 bases and J by 4 bases, with 16 bases left in between. The CDR3 contains 15 residues. Germline CDR1 MNHEY, CDR2 SMNVEV (reference sequence). CDR3 in amino acids: CASSVRTLNPDTQYF. CDR3 DNA: TGTGCCAGCAGTGTCCGGACTCTTAACCCAGATACGCAGTATTTT.

Concerning this clonotype: Just one base apart from a much larger clone, this may be a read error. This chain links TRBV18 with TRBJ2-1; 10 bases fit TRBD2. Looked up from germline, CDR1 is KGHSH and CDR2 is LQKENI. J was trimmed by 7 bases and V by 3 bases; bases with no gene match: 9. This CDR3 has 16 residues. CDR3 nucleotides: TGTGCCAGCTCACCCCCGGCTAGCGGGGGCGGAAATGAGCAGTTCTTC. Translated: CASSPPASGGGNEQFF.

The sample holds a few counts of this clonotype. The chain couples TRBV29-1 to TRBJ2-3; D is unresolved. V lost 3 bases to trimming and J lost 0 bases, with 10 bases between them. CDR1 and CDR2 from the germline V gene are SQVTM and ANQGSEA. There are 14 residues in the CDR3. For the CDR3, the DNA is TGCAGCGTTGACAAAGCGTTCAGCACAGATACGCAGTATTTT. Its translation is CSVDKAFSTDTQYF.

The genes are TRBV28 and TRBJ2-1; 14 bases line up with TRBD2. V lost 4 bases and J lost 15; bases outside the gene matches: 11. There are 15 residues in the CDR3. CDR1 and CDR2 (germline): MDHEN, SYDVKM. For the CDR3, the DNA is TGTGCCAGCAGTTCTTCCTCCGGGACTAGCGGGAGTTGGTTCTTC. Translated, it gives CASSSSSGTSGSWFF.

The chain uses TRBV4-1 and TRBJ1-5; 8 bases match TRBD1. The V and J ends lost 1 base and 4 bases, in that order; junction bases with no gene match: 3. This CDR3 contains 15 residues. Germline CDR1 is MGHRA and CDR2 is YSYEKL. The CDR3 DNA reads TGCGCCAGCAGCCAAGGAAACAGGGGGAATCAGCCCCAGCATTTT. Protein product: CASSQGNRGNQPQHF.

The chain uses TRBV20-1 and TRBJ1-2; TRBD1 agrees at 8 bases. Unmatched junction bases numbered 14, after V lost 2 bases and J lost 0 bases. The CDR3 is 18 amino acids. Germline assignment: CDR1 DFQATT and CDR2 SNEGSKA (reference sequence). CDR3 loop: CSARPIVGQGNSNYGYTF. The CDR3 DNA reads TGCAGTGCTAGACCTATCGTAGGACAGGGAAATTCTAACTATGGCTACACCTTC.

This clonotype was counted only a few times. Written as DNA, the CDR3 is TGTGCCACCAGTGACGAAGCGGGAGCGGGCGAGCAGTACTTC. It yields the protein CATSDEAGAGEQYF. The rearrangement uses TRBV24-1 and TRBJ2-7; TRBD2 matches 8 bases. V shed 4 bases and J 6 bases; nucleotides not matched to a gene: 7. The germline gives CDR1 KGHDR, CDR2 SFDVKD. The CDR3 spans 14 residues.

The chain joins TRBV6-5 to TRBJ2-5, with D perhaps matching TRBD1 or TRBD2 (5 bases each). Germline V lookup: CDR1 MNHEY, CDR2 SVGAGI. V lost 4 bases to trimming and J lost 2 bases, with 26 bases between them. There are 19 residues in the CDR3. CDR3 in amino acids: CASSSSDDGAAFGQETQYF. The CDR3 bases are TGTGCCAGCAGTTCCTCCGACGACGGGGCCGCCTTTGGGCAAGAGACCCAGTACTTC.

This clonotype was observed a few times. This sequence joins TRBV12-3 or TRBV12-4 and TRBJ1-2; a possible D gene is TRBD1 (5 bases). The ends were cut back, 6 bases at V and 2 bases at J, with 10 bases in the middle. The CDR3 contains 13 residues. CDR3 DNA sequence: TGTGCCAGCAGCCAGACAGCCAACTATGGCTACACCTTC. It translates to CASSQTANYGYTF.

This clonotype was seen more than once but under ten times. This chain joins TRBV14 and TRBJ2-1; D possibly matches TRBD1 or TRBD2 (5 bases each). Per germline, CDR1 SGHDN and CDR2 FVKESK. V was pared by 4 bases and J by 10 bases, with 20 bases between. This CDR3 is built from 15 residues. The CDR3 reads CASSLGPGTTPEQFF. The CDR3, as DNA: TGTGCCAGCAGCCTTGGCCCGGGGACCACCCCCGAGCAGTTCTTC.

The chain is built from TRBV7-6 and TRBJ1-2; D unclear. Germline assignment: CDR1 SGHVS and CDR2 FNYEAQ. V dropped 6 bases and J dropped 3 bases, with 11 bases sitting between them. This CDR3 contains 13 residues. CDR3 nucleotides: TGTGCCAGCAGTCGAGGGTTGGACTATGGCTACACCTTC. Its protein is CASSRGLDYGYTF.

This CDR3 is CASSLIQAGSYEQYF. CDR3 bases: TGTGCCAGCAGCTTAATTCAGGCAGGCTCCTACGAGCAGTACTTC. The chain is built from TRBV7-3 and TRBJ2-7; D is undetermined. Germline assignment: CDR1 SGHTA and CDR2 FQGTGA. Trimming removed 1 base at V and 0 bases at J, with 10 bases between. CDR3 size: 15 residues. Based on the CDR3 plus reference TRBV7-3 and TRBJ2-7, the full variable domain is GAGVSQTPSNKVTEKGKYVELRCDPISGHTALYWYRQSLGQGPEFLIYFQGTGAADDSGLPNDRFFAVRPEGSVSTLKIQRTERGDSAVYLCASSLIQAGSYEQYFGPGTRLTVT.

This clonotype was seen a handful of times. The chain employs TRBV29-1 and TRBJ2-7, with 9 bases lining up with TRBD1. J gave up 3 bases and V 6 bases, and 9 bases lay outside the gene matches. The CDR3 spans 14 residues. CDR1 and CDR2 (germline): SQVTM, ANQGSEA. The CDR3 spells CSVQPGTGHYEQYF. For the CDR3, the DNA is TGCAGCGTCCAACCCGGGACAGGGCACTACGAGCAGTACTTC.

The chain has TRBV27 and TRBJ1-5, with a possible D match to TRBD1 (5 bases). This CDR3 comprises 16 residues. The V end lost 3 bases, the J end lost 1 base, and 13 bases lay between the germline ends. The germline V gene has CDR1 MNHEY and CDR2 SMNVEV (reference sequence). DNA for the CDR3: TGTGCCAGCAGTTTTAAGGGGAGGGGAAGCAATCAGCCCCAGCATTTT. Protein product: CASSFKGRGSNQPQHF.

This rearrangement joins TRBV15 to TRBJ1-6, with D possibly TRBD1 on 6 matching bases. The CDR3 consists of 15 residues. V lost 4 bases and J lost 5, with 12 bases in between. Germline-derived CDR1 and CDR2 are LNHNV and YYDKDF (reference sequence). CDR3 nucleotide sequence: TGTGCCACCAGCAAGAGTGGGGGGCATAATTCACCCCTCCACTTT. Residues: CATSKSGGHNSPLHF.

As for this clonotype: A read error may account for a junction end that differs from germline. The rearrangement links TRBV4-3 to TRBJ2-7, with a tentative D call TRBD1 (6 bases). The tail of the sequence fits TRBJ2-4 better, so the J call may be wrong. CDR1 LGHNA and CDR2 YSLEER come from the germline V gene. The CDR3 sequence is 15 residues long. CDR3 in amino acids: CASGQLGQGTSIQYF. For the CDR3, the DNA is TGCGCCAGCGGCCAGCTGGGGCAGGGGACGAGCATTCAGTACTTC.